This T cell receptor (beta chain) was recorded in a study of cytomegalovirus exposure and HLA in healthy donors. Study outcomes and limitations: A subsequent analysis found that TCR clusters from the first cohort also tended to co-occur in the 90 to 150 validation repertoires, with 90% to 95% of cluster scores above 0. The authors listed 150 or so TCR beta chains as cytomegalovirus-associated.

Profiling relied on immunoSEQ multiplex PCR, and the TCRdb table lists in-frame clones only, not all of them. In the table there are approximately 46,000 clones, 80% to 95% of which are singletons. V lost 5 bases, J lost 9 bases, and 13 bases stayed unmatched. The germline CDR1 and CDR2 sequences are SNHLY and FYNNEI. This CDR3 has 15 amino acids. Of note for this clone: Its antigen is unidentified.

The TCR sequence derives from a woman aged 18-35 years in good health and CMV-seronegative. The J gene is TRBJ1-1, the V gene TRBV2; 9 bases line up with TRBD1. The sequencing sample was made of PBMCs. The CDR3 DNA is TGTGCCAGCAGTTTCTCCGGACAGGGGAACGTAAAAGCTTTCTTT. Protein: CASSFSGQGNVKAFF.